This passage covers 18 T cell receptor beta chains from one sample sequenced in a study of blood T cell repertoires in COVID-19 (dated by TCRdb to 2020 to 2021). Libraries were prepared through the immunoSEQ multiplex PCR assay. TCRdb provides this immuneACCESS table in a form limited to in-frame rearrangements. Some clones are lacking; in checked studies, under half of them reflect an unresolved V gene, and why the rest are absent is not known. Present in this sample are roughly 200,000 clones, approximately 80% of which were seen just once. Jointly, the top ten make up approximately 1.5% of the sample. Sequenced sample: peripheral blood. Receptors originate from a human donor in a cohort sampled during active COVID-19.

This clone was found once. The chain joins TRBV11-2 to TRBJ2-7, with D hard to call. The CDR3 totals 14 residues. Trimming shortened V by 5 bases and J by 2 bases, and 13 bases separated the two germline ends. Germline V gives CDR1 SGHAT, CDR2 FQNNGV. The CDR3 DNA is TGTGCCAGCAGCCCCAGCAGGCGCCCCTACGAGCAGTACTTC. It encodes CASSPSRRPYEQYF. The complete variable domain, with remaining parts taken from reference TRBV11-2 and TRBJ2-7, reads EAGVAQSPRYKIIEKRQSVAFWCNPISGHATLYWYQQILGQGPKLLIQFQNNGVVDDSQLPKDRFSAERLKGVDSTLKIQPAKLEDSAVYLCASSPSRRPYEQYFGPGTRLTVT.

This sequence joins TRBV7-9 and TRBJ2-7; no definite D call. The CDR3 extends over 16 amino acids. Per germline, CDR1 SEHNR and CDR2 FQNEAQ (reference sequence). The V and J ends lost 7 bases and 3 bases respectively, with 22 bases between them. The CDR3 sequence is CASTLSMNAARYEQYF. CDR3 coding DNA: TGTGCCAGCACCCTTAGTATGAACGCGGCCCGCTACGAGCAGTACTTC.

This chain joins TRBV5-6 and TRBJ2-5; 7 nucleotides align to TRBD2. CDR1 and CDR2 from the germline V gene are SGHDT and YYEEEE. The CDR3 totals 15 residues. The V gene end was trimmed by 2 bases and the J gene end by 1 base; junction bases not matched to a gene: 5. The CDR3: CASSFGLAVQETQYF. The CDR3 nucleotides are TGTGCCAGCAGCTTCGGCCTAGCGGTCCAAGAGACCCAGTACTTC.

The chain carries TRBV6-2 or TRBV6-3 and TRBJ1-5; D uncertain. The CDR3 contains 14 residues. Trimming stripped 4 bases from V and 6 bases from J, with 13 bases between. Looked up from germline, CDR1 is MNHEY and CDR2 is SVGEGT. For the CDR3, the DNA is TGTGCCAGCAGTTTTTCACTCAGAGGTCAGCCCCAGCATTTT. It translates to CASSFSLRGQPQHF.

The gene calls are TRBV4-2 and TRBJ2-7; TRBD1 might be the D (7 bases). The CDR3 runs to 15 residues. The V end was cut by 0 bases, the J end by 6 bases, with 15 bases between. The germline gives CDR1 LGHNA, CDR2 YNFKEQ. CDR3 residues: CASSQEHRGLAEQYF. In DNA, the CDR3 is TGTGCCAGCAGCCAAGAACACAGGGGACTTGCCGAGCAGTACTTC.

The chain combines TRBV7-3 with TRBJ1-1; D is possibly TRBD1 (5 bases). Trimming cost V 1 base and J 7 bases, with 13 bases left between them. Germline V lookup: CDR1 SGHTA, CDR2 FQGTGA. The CDR3 loop spans 14 amino acids. CDR3 sequence reads: CASSLRQGLSEAFF. In DNA form, the CDR3 reads TGTGCCAGCAGCTTAAGGCAGGGACTCAGTGAAGCTTTCTTT.

The rearrangement uses TRBV28 and TRBJ2-7; maybe TRBD2 (6 bases). Deletions cut 11 bases from V and 0 bases from J, with 8 bases between. The CDR3 runs 11 residues. Germline CDR1 reads MDHEN; CDR2 reads SYDVKM. The CDR3 DNA reads as TGTGCCGGGGGGTCCTCCTACGAGCAGTACTTC. Translated: CAGGSSYEQYF.

The CDR3 DNA reads as TGTGCCAGCAGCCAAGGGACTAGCGGGAGGGCCGGCGAGCAGTACTTC. Translation gives CASSQGTSGRAGEQYF. The chain has TRBV7-2 and TRBJ2-7; 16 positions agree with TRBD2. CDR1 and CDR2 from the germline V gene are SGHTA and FQGNSA. The V segment lost 5 bases and the J segment 6 bases; nucleotides outside the gene matches: 7. CDR3 size: 16 residues.

This clone was detected once. The chain has TRBV6-2 or TRBV6-3 and TRBJ2-7, with 7 nucleotides matching TRBD1. The V segment lost 2 bases and the J segment 1 base; nucleotides outside the gene matches: 14. The CDR3 is made up of 18 amino acids. Germline loops: CDR1 MNHEY, CDR2 SVGEGT. CDR3: CASSYPSLRQGLSYEQYF. The CDR3 region has the DNA TGTGCCAGCAGTTACCCTAGCCTCCGACAGGGTCTGTCCTACGAGCAGTACTTC.

DNA of the CDR3: TGTGCCAGTAGTAGTAGCGGGAGCTCCTACGAGCAGTACTTC. This codes for CASSSSGSSYEQYF. The rearrangement uses TRBV19 and TRBJ2-7, with 9 bases fitting TRBD2. Germline CDR1 LNHDA, CDR2 SQIVND (reference sequence). The CDR3 contains 14 residues. V lost 4 bases to trimming and J lost 0 bases; unmatched junction nucleotides: 1.

This rearrangement joins TRBV5-4 to TRBJ2-2, with 9 bases identical to TRBD2. After removal of 4 bases from V and 4 bases from J, the junction contained 8 bases not matched to a gene. Germline lookup yields CDR1 SGHNT and CDR2 YYREEE (reference sequence). This CDR3 region has 16 residues. The CDR3 DNA follows: TGTGCCAGCAGCACTGAAGCGGGGGGCAGCACCGGGGAGCTGTTTTTT. This codes for CASSTEAGGSTGELFF.

The rearrangement links TRBV3-1 (or the pseudogene TRBV3-2) to TRBJ2-7; D is undetermined. V shed 6 bases and J shed 0 bases, with 9 bases lying between them. Per the germline V gene, CDR1 is LGHDT and CDR2 is YNNKEL (reference sequence). CDR3 length: 13 amino acids. The CDR3 DNA follows: TGTGCCAGCAGGGGCATCGGCTCCTACGAGCAGTACTTC. Its translation is CASRGIGSYEQYF.

This chain joins TRBV7-2 and TRBJ2-7; 13 bases align to TRBD2. With 5 bases clipped from V and 3 bases from J, the junction kept 4 bases outside the gene matches. Germline V gene sequence: CDR1 SGHTA, CDR2 FQGNSA. The CDR3 loop spans 15 amino acids. In DNA, the CDR3 is TGTGCCAGCAGCCCGGGGACTAGCGGGATCTACGAGCAGTACTTC. Amino acids: CASSPGTSGIYEQYF.

The chain carries TRBV4-3 and TRBJ1-2; 8 positions agree with TRBD1. V shed 1 base and J 8 bases; nucleotides not matched to a gene: 9. The germline gives CDR1 LGHNA, CDR2 YSLEER. This CDR3 is 15 amino acids long. The CDR3 sequence is CASSQGQGAFGGYTF. The CDR3 DNA follows: TGCGCCAGCAGCCAAGGGCAGGGGGCATTTGGAGGCTACACCTTC.

J is TRBJ2-7 and V is TRBV9; a possible D gene is TRBD2 (7 bases). Trimming took off 3 bases at V and 4 bases at J, with 20 bases between the two ends. Germline assignment: CDR1 SGDLS and CDR2 YYNGEE. This CDR3 region has 16 residues. The CDR3 protein is CASSAYQGGGVYEQYF. The CDR3, as DNA: TGTGCCAGCAGCGCCTACCAGGGAGGGGGGGTATACGAGCAGTACTTC.

The chain has TRBV6-5 and TRBJ2-1; 8 bases agree with TRBD1. Trimming removed 2 bases from V and 6 bases from J; junction bases left unmatched: 6. Germline CDR1 reads MNHEY; CDR2 reads SVGAGI. The CDR3 extends over 15 amino acids. CDR3 sequence (DNA): TGTGCCAGCAGTTACGGGCAGGGGGCTTTCAATGAGCAGTTCTTC. This gives the protein CASSYGQGAFNEQFF.

This clone showed up just once. The rearrangement joins TRBV19 to TRBJ1-5, with 8 bases identical to TRBD1. The CDR3 is 15 amino acids. After removal of 2 bases from V and 7 bases from J, the junction contained 7 bases not matched to a gene. CDR1 and CDR2 from the germline V gene are LNHDA and SQIVND (reference sequence). Here the CDR3 reads CASSIRAGGRQPQHF. The CDR3 DNA follows: TGTGCCAGTAGTATAAGGGCAGGGGGCAGGCAGCCCCAGCATTTT.

This clone showed up just once. V usage is TRBV9 and J usage is TRBJ2-3; 8 bases match TRBD2. Germline V gives CDR1 SGDLS, CDR2 YYNGEE. Germline trimming cut 5 bases from V and 1 base from J; bases unmatched to any gene: 6. The CDR3 covers 15 residues. The CDR3 reads CASSPSGWGTDTQYF. CDR3 nucleotide sequence: TGTGCCAGCAGTCCTAGCGGGTGGGGCACAGATACGCAGTATTTT.